This TCR beta chain comes out of a study of shared clonotypes between healthy human individuals. Study-level information: Aged between 18 and 49, the donors were a couple of women and a few men. Whole-study results and caveats: Shared clonotypes across all four donors exceeded non-shared ones in generation probability. Clonotype sharing among the donors was expected to vary with sequencing depth.

Each sample came from a Caucasian adult donor living in Nashville, Tennessee. Germline V lookup: CDR1 SNHLY, CDR2 FYNNEI. With 6 bases clipped from V and 6 bases from J, the junction kept 8 bases outside the gene matches. The CDR3 is 14 amino acids. A word on this clone: Its antigen is unidentified.

Repertoires were generated with immunoSEQ multiplex PCR, while TCRdb's copy carries only in-frame clones and drops some. The table records some 790,000 clones, over 60% of them present only once. This TCR was sampled from a woman between 25 and 40 years old in good health. The genes are TRBV2 and TRBJ2-7, with 10 bases identical to TRBD1. The sequenced sample consisted of memory CD4+ T cells sorted from blood. Subset here: CD45RA-negative fraction. The CDR3: CASSAGTGVPEQYF. CDR3 DNA sequence: TGTGCCAGCAGCGCCGGGACAGGGGTGCCCGAGCAGTACTTC.